This T cell receptor (beta chain) was recovered during a study of CD8 T cells in ankylosing spondylitis. Regarding the study as a whole: Enrichment of disease-linked clones was reportedly significant in matched ankylosing spondylitis synovial fluid.

TCRdb fed the 5' RACE reads into MiXCR, producing one record per CDR3 protein. This sample yields under 450,000 distinct CDR3 sequences, of which approximately 20% are seen a single time; 13% belongs to the top ten. In regard to this clonotype: The antigen is undetermined.

The V and J ends lost 1 base and 4 bases respectively, with 13 bases between them. The germline V gene has CDR1 LNHNV and CDR2 YYDKDF (reference sequence). The CDR3 runs 15 residues. V and J are TRBV15 and TRBJ1-2, with a possible D match to TRBD1 (5 bases). Sequenced material: blood, either unsorted or a sorted T cell fraction (not recorded which). This sequence originates from a male donor with ankylosing spondylitis or in good health (not recorded which). The chain's CDR3 is CATSRVGRDPYGYTF. The CDR3 DNA is TGTGCCACCAGCAGAGTGGGCAGGGATCCCTATGGCTACACCTTC.